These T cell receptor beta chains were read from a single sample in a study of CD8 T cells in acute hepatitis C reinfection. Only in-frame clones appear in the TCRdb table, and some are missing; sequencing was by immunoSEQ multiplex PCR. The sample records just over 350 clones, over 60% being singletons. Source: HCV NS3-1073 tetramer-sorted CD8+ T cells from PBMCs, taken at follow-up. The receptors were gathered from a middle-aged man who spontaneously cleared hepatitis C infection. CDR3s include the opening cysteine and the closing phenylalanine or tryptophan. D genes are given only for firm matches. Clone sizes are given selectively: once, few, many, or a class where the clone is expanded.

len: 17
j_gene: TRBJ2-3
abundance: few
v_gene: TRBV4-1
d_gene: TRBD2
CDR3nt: TGCGCCAGCAGCCAAGTCACTAGCGGGGGATACACAGATACGCAGTATTTT
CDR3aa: CASSQVTSGGYTDTQYF

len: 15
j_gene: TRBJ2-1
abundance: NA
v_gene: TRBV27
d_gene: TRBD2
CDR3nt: TGTGCCAGCAGTTTAGAACTAGCGGGGGGTAATGAGCAGTTCTTC
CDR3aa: CASSLELAGGNEQFF

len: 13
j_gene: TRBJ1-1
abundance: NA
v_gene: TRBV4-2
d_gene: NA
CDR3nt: TGTGCCAGCAGTAGGGAGCTGAACACTGAAGCTTTCTTT
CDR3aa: CASSRELNTEAFF

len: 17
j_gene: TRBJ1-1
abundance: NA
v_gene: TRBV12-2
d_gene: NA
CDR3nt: TGTGCAAGTCGTGACTTGGTTAGGCGCTCTGTCGACACTGAAGCTTTCTTT
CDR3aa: CASRDLVRRSVDTEAFF

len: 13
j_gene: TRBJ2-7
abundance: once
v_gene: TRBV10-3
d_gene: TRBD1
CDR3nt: TGTGCCATCACAGGCAGGGGGCTGGGCGAGCAGTACTTC
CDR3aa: CAITGRGLGEQYF

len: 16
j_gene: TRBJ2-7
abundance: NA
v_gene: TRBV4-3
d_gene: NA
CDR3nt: TGCGCCAGCAGCCAAGGAGGGGCAGGGGCGGGCTACGAGCAGTACTTC
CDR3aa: CASSQGGAGAGYEQYF

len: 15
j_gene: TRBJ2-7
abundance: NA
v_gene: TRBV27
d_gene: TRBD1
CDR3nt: TGTGCCAGCAGTTTGGGGGGACAGGGGATTTACGAGCAGTACTTC
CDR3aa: CASSLGGQGIYEQYF

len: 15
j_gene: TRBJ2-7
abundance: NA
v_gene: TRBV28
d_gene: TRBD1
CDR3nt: TGTGCCAGCACTTCGGGGACAGGGGCCCCCTACGAGCAGTACTTC
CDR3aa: CASTSGTGAPYEQYF

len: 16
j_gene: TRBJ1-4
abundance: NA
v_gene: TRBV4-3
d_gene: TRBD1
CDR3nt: TGCGCCAGCAGCCAGGTCCCCGGGACAGGGCCCGAAAAACTGTTTTTT
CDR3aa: CASSQVPGTGPEKLFF

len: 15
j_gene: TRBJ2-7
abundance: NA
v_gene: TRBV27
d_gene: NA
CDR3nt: TGTGCCAGCAGTTTAAATGTAGCGGCCCCCTACGAGCAGTACTTC
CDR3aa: CASSLNVAAPYEQYF

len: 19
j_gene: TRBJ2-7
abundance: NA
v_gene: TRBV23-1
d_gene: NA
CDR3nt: TGCGCCAGCAGTCAATCGATCGCCTCGGATCGGGACTCAAACTACGAGCAGTACTTC
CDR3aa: CASSQSIASDRDSNYEQYF

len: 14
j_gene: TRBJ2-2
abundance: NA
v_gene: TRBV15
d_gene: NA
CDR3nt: TGTGCCACCAGCAGAGCAGGGGTGGTCGGGGAGCTGTTTTTT
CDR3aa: CATSRAGVVGELFF

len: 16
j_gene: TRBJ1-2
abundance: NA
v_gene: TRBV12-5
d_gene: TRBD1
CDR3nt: TGTGCTAGTGGTTTGCCCTGGGACAGCTCTAACTATGGCTACACCTTC
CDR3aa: CASGLPWDSSNYGYTF

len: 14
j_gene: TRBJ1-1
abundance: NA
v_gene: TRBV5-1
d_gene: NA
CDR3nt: TGCGCCAGCAGCCCTTGGCAGGGGAACACTGAGGCTTTCTTT
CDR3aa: CASSPWQGNTEAFF

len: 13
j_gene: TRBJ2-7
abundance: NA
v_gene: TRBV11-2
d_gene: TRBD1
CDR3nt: TGTGCCAGCAGCTTCGAGACAGGGGGTAGTGGGTACTTC
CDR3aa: CASSFETGGSGYF

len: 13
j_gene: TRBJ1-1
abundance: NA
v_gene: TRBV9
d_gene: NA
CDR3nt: TGTGCCAGCAGCGTAGTAGAGGGCACTGAAGCTTTCTTT
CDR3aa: CASSVVEGTEAFF

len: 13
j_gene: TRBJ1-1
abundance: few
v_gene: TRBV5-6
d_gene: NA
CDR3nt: TGTGCCAGCAGATGGGGCCGGGACACTGAAGCTTTCTTT
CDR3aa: CASRWGRDTEAFF

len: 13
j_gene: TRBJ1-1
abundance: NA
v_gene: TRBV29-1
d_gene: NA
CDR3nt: TGCAGCGTTCCTGCGGCAGGGTCCACTGAAGCTTTCTTT
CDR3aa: CSVPAAGSTEAFF

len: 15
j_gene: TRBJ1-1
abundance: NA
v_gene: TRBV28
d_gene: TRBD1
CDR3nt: TGTGCCAGCAGTCCCTGGACAGGTCCGACAGATGAAGCTTTCTTT
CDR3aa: CASSPWTGPTDEAFF

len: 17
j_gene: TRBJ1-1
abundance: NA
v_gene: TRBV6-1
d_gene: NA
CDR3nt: TGTGCCAGCAGTGAAAGAGCTGGACACTATGTCGACACTGAAGCTTTCTTT
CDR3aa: CASSERAGHYVDTEAFF

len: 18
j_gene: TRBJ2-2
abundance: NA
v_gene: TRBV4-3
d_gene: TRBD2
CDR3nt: TGCGCCAGCAGCCAAGAGCCTAGCGGGGGGGGTAACACCGGGGAGCTGTTTTTT
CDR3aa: CASSQEPSGGGNTGELFF

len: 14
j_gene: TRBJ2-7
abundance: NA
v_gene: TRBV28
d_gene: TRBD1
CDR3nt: TGTGCCAGCCTAACCGGGACAGGTGTCTACGAGCAGTACTTC
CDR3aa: CASLTGTGVYEQYF

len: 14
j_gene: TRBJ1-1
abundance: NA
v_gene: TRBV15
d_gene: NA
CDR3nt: TGTGCCACCAGCAGAGTTTCCCCAAACACTGAAGCTTTCTTT
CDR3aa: CATSRVSPNTEAFF

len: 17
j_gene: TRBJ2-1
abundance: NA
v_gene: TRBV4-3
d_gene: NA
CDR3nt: TGCGCCAGCAGCCAAGAACCCGGGGTAGGTGTAGGGAATGAGCAGTTCTTC
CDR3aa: CASSQEPGVGVGNEQFF

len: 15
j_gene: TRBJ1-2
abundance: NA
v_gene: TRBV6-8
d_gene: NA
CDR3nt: TGTGCCAGCAGTAATAACGGACAGAATAACTATGGCTACACCTTC
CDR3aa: CASSNNGQNNYGYTF

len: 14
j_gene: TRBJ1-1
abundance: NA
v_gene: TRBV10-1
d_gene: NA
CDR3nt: TGCGCCAGCAGCGCGGCCGGGACGAACACTGAAGCTTTCTTT
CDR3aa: CASSAAGTNTEAFF

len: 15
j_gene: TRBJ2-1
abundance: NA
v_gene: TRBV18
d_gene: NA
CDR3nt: TGTGCCAGCTCGCTAGCAGGAGAGGGGTACAATGAGCAGTTCTTC
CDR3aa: CASSLAGEGYNEQFF

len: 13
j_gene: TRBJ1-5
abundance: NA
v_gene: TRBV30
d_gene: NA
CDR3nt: TGTGCCTGGAGTGTGGGGGGGAATCAGCCCCAGCATTTT
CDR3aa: CAWSVGGNQPQHF

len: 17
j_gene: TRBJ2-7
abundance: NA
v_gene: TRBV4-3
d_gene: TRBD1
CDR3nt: TGCGCCAGCAGCCAAGAGCCCGGCGGGACAGGGTTGGGCGAGCAGTACTTC
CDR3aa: CASSQEPGGTGLGEQYF

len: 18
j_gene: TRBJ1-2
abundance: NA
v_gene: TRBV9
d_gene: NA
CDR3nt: TGTGCCAGGACAGTAGGCGGGGCAGGTGGAGCTGTTAACTATGGCTACACCTTC
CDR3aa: CARTVGGAGGAVNYGYTF

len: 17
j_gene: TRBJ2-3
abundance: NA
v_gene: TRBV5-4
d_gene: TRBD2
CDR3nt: TGTGCCAGCAGCTCAGCCAGCAGCGGGGGGTACACAGATACGCAGTATTTT
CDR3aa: CASSSASSGGYTDTQYF